This T cell receptor (beta chain) was sequenced during a study of blood T cell repertoires in COVID-19 (dated by TCRdb to 2019 to 2021). In the study overall: Collaborator samples came from the United States, Italy and Spain and covered acute and convalescent phases of COVID-19. The material from the prospective study consisted of cDNA or gDNA derived from T cells, B-cell-depleted T cells, or PBMCs. Deeply sampled blood TCRbeta repertoires from subjects exposed to, actively infected with, or recovered from COVID-19 were included in the dataset. A freely available public database, intended as a resource for researchers studying the immune response to SARS-CoV-2, is where the repertoires were released. The samples were drawn from the first 160 participants of the ongoing ImmuneRACE study and from over a thousand subjects provided by 6 global collaborators. The sample metadata nearly always contained a de-identified subject ID, COVID-19 status, age in years and sex. Where available, HLA class I and class II types were obtained from metadata supplied by the sample provider rather than from assay-based typing.

The paper's findings and limits, for the study overall: The quantity of clinical and demographic metadata differed by source and by participant and was supplied without curation.

Inclusive of the bounding cysteine and phenylalanine, the CDR3 is 11 residues long. Solely the CDR3 DNA is kept, with 33 bases framed from the first base. The V end loses 6 bases and the J end loses 3 bases, and a stretch of 6 bases separates them. From a lookup of the germline V gene, CDR1 and CDR2 are MNHEY and SVGAGI. To note about this clone: The antigen this receptor binds is unknown. Base qualities are missing; no much larger clone stands one base away.

TCRbeta CDR3 regions were amplified from genomic DNA using the immunoSEQ Assay, a bias-controlled multiplex PCR. The paper's data handling went like this. Nucleated cell counts per sample were estimated from amplification of reference gene primers within the assay. To quantify the absolute abundance of each unique TCRbeta CDR3 rearrangement, sequence reads were collapsed and filtered. For each sample, productive Simpson clonality was calculated by taking the square root of Simpson's diversity index across productive rearrangements. This is the immuneACCESS table as TCRdb keeps it, with only in-frame sequences that have V and J called. A part of the clones is gone; compared with another copy, unresolved V genes explain less than half, and the rest is unexplained. V and J calls and clone size are copied from that table; D and trimming were computed from the DNA. This sample lists 300,000 or so clones; over 75% were detected once. The top ten hold less than 9.5% of the sample.

Another Seattle source contributed samples from volunteer blood donors who had recovered from COVID-19. Whole blood was collected in K2EDTA tubes by collaborating institutions according to the institutions' own protocols. Collaborator samples were shipped for TCRbeta analysis as frozen whole blood, isolated PBMCs, or DNA extracted from either sample type. The receptor was isolated from a woman in her forties or fifties who had recovered from COVID-19. What was sequenced was peripheral blood. The rearrangement combines TRBV6-5 with TRBJ2-7; a tentative D match to TRBD2 spans 5 bases. The CDR3 sequence is CASSRDYEQYF. The base sequence is TGTGCCAGCAGCCGGGACTACGAGCAGTACTTC.